This TCR beta chain was retrieved from a study of cytomegalovirus exposure and HLA in healthy donors. Broader study findings: Associated with HLA alleles at 0.05 false discovery rate in a later analysis were approximately 17,000 TCR beta sequences. The authors later found HLA-associated TCR beta chains more clonally expanded than equally common others.

Of note for this clone: Its antigen is not known.

PCR used 60 Vbeta primers and 13 Jbeta primers. How the authors handled the data: In a later analysis, some 80 million unique TCR beta chains included roughly 11 million shared by two or more donors. The protocol was immunoSEQ multiplex PCR, while the TCRdb copy is restricted to in-frame clones and leaves out a portion. For V, J and clone size, that table is used; D and trimming come from the DNA. Of more than 80,000 clones listed, about two thirds were seen once; the top ten hold 0.79%. This CDR3 region has 15 residues. CDR1 is GTSNPN, CDR2 SVGIG, per germline (reference sequence). The J segment lost 5 bases and the V segment lost 3 bases, leaving 6 bases of the junction unmatched.

The sequence was collected from a boy under 18 in good health and CMV-seronegative. Sequencing used PBMCs. The chain employs TRBV30 and TRBJ2-1; 11 nucleotides line up with TRBD2. The DNA for the CDR3 is TGTGCCTGGAGCGAAGGGACTAGCGGAAACAATGAGCAGTTCTTC. The encoded protein is CAWSEGTSGNNEQFF.